This is a list of T cell receptor beta chains from one sample in a study of shared clonotypes between healthy human individuals. Using immunoSEQ multiplex PCR, the repertoire was profiled, and TCRdb retains in-frame clones only, with some absent. The sample shows nearly 2 million clones, 85% to 95% of them seen only once. Sequencing used naive CD8+ T cells sorted from blood. These receptors all come from a man between 18 and 29 years old in good health. CDR3s include the opening cysteine and the closing phenylalanine or tryptophan. The D gene is left open where the match is weak. Rows give clone size only sometimes, using once, few, many, or a class for an expanded clone.

d_call j_call v_call clone_size cdr3_aa cdr3_nt
NA TRBJ2-5 TRBV6-6 NA CASSYSGYRKETQYF TGTGCCAGCAGTTACAGCGGGTATCGGAAAGAGACCCAGTACTTC
TRBD1 TRBJ2-5 TRBV30 NA CALDRERETQYF TGTGCCTTGGACAGGGAGAGGGAGACCCAGTACTTC
TRBD2 TRBJ2-7 TRBV18 NA CASSPPGTSEKTYEQYF TGTGCCAGCTCACCCCCCGGGACTAGCGAGAAGACCTACGAGCAGTACTTC
NA TRBJ2-3 TRBV7-9 NA CASSSRGTDTQYF TGTGCCAGCAGCTCCAGGGGTACAGATACGCAGTATTTT
NA TRBJ2-1 TRBV19 NA CASSTPPGYNEQFF TGTGCCAGTAGTACCCCCCCGGGGTACAATGAGCAGTTCTTC
NA TRBJ2-7 TRBV29-1 once CSVEFGQTLSYEQYF TGCAGCGTTGAGTTTGGACAGACCCTATCCTACGAGCAGTACTTC
NA TRBJ2-7 TRBV7-9 NA CASSLPDPFYEQYF TGTGCCAGCAGCTTACCGGACCCGTTCTACGAGCAGTACTTC
NA TRBJ2-5 TRBV7-9 once CASCTENEETQYF TGTGCCAGCTGCACTGAAAACGAAGAGACCCAGTACTTC
NA TRBJ2-6 TRBV25-1 NA CASSATEISSGANVLTF TGTGCCAGCAGTGCGACAGAGATCAGCTCTGGGGCCAACGTCCTGACTTTC
TRBD2 TRBJ2-3 TRBV5-8 once CASSFGTSGADTQYF TGTGCCAGCAGCTTCGGGACTAGCGGCGCAGATACGCAGTATTTT
NA TRBJ1-3 TRBV4-3 NA CASSLSPSSGNTIYF TGCGCCAGCAGCCTTTCGCCCAGCTCTGGAAACACCATATATTTT
NA TRBJ1-2 TRBV29-1 NA CSVPAARGYTF TGCAGCGTTCCGGCGGCCCGTGGCTACACCTTC
NA TRBJ2-7 TRBV11-2 NA CASSRGLGGDEQYF TGTGCCAGCAGCAGGGGCCTAGGTGGGGACGAGCAGTACTTC
NA TRBJ2-7 TRBV5-6 NA CASSLGGFEQYF TGTGCCAGCAGCTTGGGAGGGTTCGAGCAGTACTTC
NA TRBJ2-2 TRBV9 NA CASSGGSDWGGELFF TGTGCCAGCAGCGGAGGGTCTGATTGGGGCGGGGAGCTGTTTTTT
TRBD2 TRBJ2-2 TRBV12-5 NA CASGLGLAGAFGTGELFF TGTGCTAGTGGTTTGGGCCTAGCGGGAGCCTTCGGTACCGGGGAGCTGTTTTTT
NA TRBJ1-4 TRBV2 NA CASSEITNEKLFF TGTGCCAGCAGTGAAATCACTAATGAAAAACTGTTTTTT
TRBD1 TRBJ1-1 TRBV19 NA CASSIGTGDTEAFF TGTGCCAGTAGTATTGGGACAGGGGATACTGAAGCTTTCTTT